This T cell receptor (beta chain) was recorded in a study of cytomegalovirus exposure and HLA in healthy donors (dated by TCRdb to 2017 to 2019). Regarding the research as a whole: According to an earlier analysis of a few hundred of the donors, about 179 million T cells yielded approximately 120 million unique TCR beta sequences and 276 Gb of sequence data. All discovery cohort repertoires had been generated on a single sequencing platform. The study aimed to test whether signatures of past pathogen exposure could be identified by cataloging public T cell receptors. In a later genetic analysis, genome-wide SNP genotypes for about 65% of the roughly 700 donors were used, and that subset was treated as a discovery cohort. Typing coverage varied by locus: 629-630 donors for A, B, C, DRB1 and DQB1; roughly 510 for DQA1; approximately 570 for DPA1; some 470 for DPB1. Of the 350 to 450 genotyped donors, less than 85% were placed in the genetic ancestry cluster associated with self-reported Caucasian donors. An early release that covered 640 HLA-typed donors contained around 300 gigabases of sequencing data and 80 million or so unique TCR sequences. The later analysis used no new phenotypic data to find candidate immune exposures, relying instead on TCR beta sequences and their occurrence across donors. Among roughly 370 genotyped donors of the cohort, an average of 235,054 unique TCR beta nucleotide sequences were sequenced per donor, around a sixth of them non-productive. The T cell repertoires of around 730 subjects were profiled by immunosequencing and related to cytomegalovirus serostatus. A later analysis re-examined previously published TCR beta repertoires from hundreds of donors and added high-resolution HLA genotyping to investigate patterns of TCR occurrence. Alongside the repertoire data, information on donor age, sex, ethnicity and CMV serostatus was compiled. High-throughput TCR immunosequencing, statistical association of individual TCRs with disease status, and machine learning were combined to predict cytomegalovirus infection status. Both class I and class II loci were covered by HLA typing, at four-digit resolution. Because of strong linkage in the cohort, roughly five DR-DQ haplotypes were treated as single units for association and clustering. In addition to the first cohort of 666 subjects, a separate validation cohort of some 120 different subjects was used. To decide whether each TCR beta V gene segment behaved as functional or pseudogenic, an earlier analysis of approximately 600 of the donors relied on high-throughput TCR beta sequencing.

Reading from cysteine to phenylalanine, the CDR3 counts 13 amino acids. Only the CDR3 DNA is retained, 39 bases long and in frame from the first base. CDR1 and CDR2 (KGHSH, LQKENI) derive from the germline V gene. The trim is 5 bases for V and 0 bases for J, with a gap of 8 bases between the germline ends. The library was produced with the immunoSEQ multiplex PCR assay. The multiplex PCR relied on a mix of 60 forward primers for TCR Vbeta segments and 13 reverse primers for TCR Jbeta segments. The CDR3 region of rearranged TCR beta genes was amplified from genomic DNA with a multiplex PCR assay. Amplified TCR beta libraries were sequenced as 87-base-pair reads on the Illumina HiSeq System. Regarding the original processing steps: A later analysis counted about 82 million unique TCR beta chains across the 666 repertoires, and some 12 million of these chains were shared by at least two donors. To remove PCR and sequencing errors, raw reads were error-corrected and collapsed into unique sequences using a nearest-neighbor algorithm that merged closely related sequences. To assign V, D and J gene segments, CDR3 sequences were aligned to IMGT reference sequences. For a sequence to be retained, at least a six-nucleotide match to both a V gene segment and a J gene segment was required. A rearrangement was called productive if the CDR3 had no stop codons and remained in frame with V and J, and every other rearrangement was called non-productive. CDR3 was defined by IMGT convention, running from the second conserved V-encoded cysteine to the conserved J-encoded phenylalanine. Sequences without an unambiguous match to a single V gene segment were excluded from the earlier analysis of about 600 of the donors. An earlier analysis of around 600 of the donors classified V segments as functional when productive rearrangements were above 56.7% and as segregating when the standard deviation between donors was above 5%. A statistical classification framework was built to diagnose cytomegalovirus status from the catalog of TCR beta chain sequences. In a later analysis, TCR nucleotide sequences were compared against IMGT/GENE-DB human TR gene sequences so that V and J genes could be assigned. In a later analysis, CDR3 sequences and most-parsimonious VDJ recombination scenarios were assigned using the TCRdist pipeline. In a later analysis, each TCR beta chain was defined by its CDR3 amino acid sequence together with its V-gene family, and reads without a unique V-gene family were excluded. To address suspected cross-contamination and a sequencing artifact, a later analysis removed under 600 highly shared, low-generation-probability nucleotide sequences. In a later analysis, a clonal expansion index for each public chain was calculated from normalized within-repertoire ranks of inferred template counts. Generation probabilities in a later analysis came from a VDJ recombination model fitted to out-of-frame rearrangements, and those results were checked against IGoR. A later analysis scored TCR-TCR, TCR-HLA and TCR-CMV co-occurrence with hypergeometric tests, applying a repertoire-size bias correction to TCR pairs. To estimate false discovery rates, a later analysis permuted the HLA or CMV assignments 20 times. In a later analysis, co-occurring TCRs were grouped with DBSCAN, and TCRdist sequence similarity was added when clustering was performed within HLA-allele-positive subsets. Co-occurrence clustering excluded repertoires with fewer than 30,000 or more than 120,000 public chains, plus five with anomalous nucleotide sharing. This is the immuneACCESS table as TCRdb keeps it, with only in-frame sequences that have V and J called. A part of the clones is gone; compared with another copy, unresolved V genes explain less than half, and the rest is unexplained. D and trimming come from the DNA, and the V and J calls and clone size come from that table. Across this sample there are some 160,000 clones, with around four fifths seen only once. The ten largest clones add up to approximately 1.5% of the sample.

To note about this clone: No antigen is known for it. Nothing much larger sits one base from this clone, and base qualities are not available. The same CDR3 arises from other DNA sequences in this sample as well.

The cohort consisted of more than 650 healthy bone marrow donors. At the time of sampling, all cohort members were nominally healthy, though unrecorded immune exposures were likely present. The donor was CMV seronegative and was included in the group of about 400 seronegative cohort members. Every donor gave a peripheral blood sample, and the peripheral blood mononuclear cells from that sample were used for TCR beta sequencing. The Qiagen DNeasy Blood Extraction Kit was used to extract genomic DNA from the blood cell samples. Study-wide conclusions, independent of this receptor: A later analysis found that most CMV-associated TCR beta chains appeared HLA-restricted, with HLA associations seemingly driven largely by CMV exposure. In this cohort, only TCR beta chains were sequenced, and detectable features were limited by the absence of alpha or paired-chain data. Most TCR sequences were observed very rarely across donors, whereas some public TCRs were present in many individuals. In an earlier analysis of approximately 590 of the donors, most TCR beta V segments appeared in productive rearrangements about 87% or about 30% of the time, broadly matching IMGT annotations. A cluster of highly shared sequence variants was judged likely to represent a technical artifact of the sequencing pipeline. Correlated functional status among segregating V segments might reflect linkage disequilibrium, but an unknown experimental factor could not be ruled out. In a later genetic analysis, fewer N-insertions in productive TCRs were reported among donors in an Asian-associated ancestry cluster than the roughly 700-donor mean. In a later analysis, HLA-associated TCR beta chains were found to be more clonally expanded and to have lower generation probabilities than equally common non-associated chains. Immune exposure information for the cohort was limited to CMV serostatus. A later analysis reported that several top co-occurrence clusters appeared linked to parvovirus B19, influenza, CMV and Epstein-Barr virus. In a later analysis, some 17,000 TCR beta sequences were associated with specific HLA alleles at a false discovery rate of 0.05. The earlier analysis of about 600 of the donors excluded 15 to 20 rarely observed V segments, including chromosome 9 orphons, because counts were too low. In vitro tests confirmed that three of the cytomegalovirus-associated TCR beta chains recognize cytomegalovirus antigens. The study gave a list of some 150 TCR beta chains associated with cytomegalovirus. Some IMGT-functional V segments, including TRBV6-2 and TRBV6-3, could not be distinguished by the 87-base-pair reads and were therefore excluded. Sequencing depth was assumed to be roughly uniform across donors in the presence/absence analyses, though that assumption may not hold. A further reported finding was that TCR beta sequences accurately predicted the HLA-A and HLA-B alleles for most subjects in the first cohort. It was suggested by the authors that the approach could potentially be generalized to other disease states and immunological phenotypes. When HLA alleles, especially DR and DQ, strongly co-occurred, TCR associations were difficult to assign to individual alleles. HLA typing was unavailable for some donors at each locus, so association tests used only the typed subset. In a later genetic analysis, a missense DCLRE1C variant was associated with V-gene and J-gene trimming of TCR beta chains, and the association was replicated in an independent cohort. In both the original and validation cohorts, the classifier was reported to diagnose cytomegalovirus status with high specificity and sensitivity. In a later analysis, TCR association rates were found to vary across HLA loci, with the most associated TCRs seen for DRB1 alleles and the fewest for HLA-C alleles.

This TCR derives from a male donor in good health and CMV-seronegative. Here the chain combines TRBV18 and TRBJ2-7, with no confidently assigned D gene. Sequences were obtained from PBMCs. The bases are TGTGCCAGCTCATTGGGCAGCTCCTACGAGCAGTACTTC. Its coded protein is CASSLGSSYEQYF.